This TCR beta chain was recovered during a study of T-cell memory formation after mild COVID-19. General study results and limits: Largely, contracting CD4+ clones fell within CM and EM, and contracting CD8+ clones within EMRA. Clones contracting over day 15 to 85 were CD4/CD8 balanced, with later expanders leaning CD4+.

Germline assignment: CDR1 SGHVS and CDR2 FQNEAQ. J lost 3 bases, V lost 0 bases, and 4 bases had no gene match. The CDR3 spans 15 residues. In TCRdb, the 5' RACE reads were re-called with MiXCR into one record per CDR3 protein. The sample carries fewer than 200,000 distinct CDR3 sequences, 20% to 25% recorded once. This clonotype was counted only a few times. Antigen: not known. The chain carries TRBV7-8 and TRBJ2-5; TRBD1 matches 7 bases. The sequencing input was PBMCs or a T cell subset sorted from them (not recorded which). This clonotype was sampled from an adult woman who had mild COVID-19 (a few samples of this study predate the infection). Cell type and time point are not known. The CDR3 nucleotides are TGTGCCAGCAGCTTAGCCGGGACAGTGGAAGAGACCCAGTACTTC. Its translation: CASSLAGTVEETQYF.